This TCR beta chain was sequenced in a study of CD8+ T cells in alopecia areata. This clone came up a few times. This CDR3 comprises 15 residues. From germline, CDR1 is SGHTA and CDR2 FQGNSA. J was trimmed by 2 bases and V by 8 bases; bases with no gene match: 9. Treatment indicated: oral pan-JAK inhibitor, 5-10 mg twice daily. Extraction of RNA preceded its reverse transcription into cDNA, which served as the sequencing template. Assay: immunoSEQ multiplex PCR; the TCRdb copy retains only in-frame clones and omits some. The table lists 200,000 to 250,000 clones, about three fifths of them singletons. This TCR was sampled from a human donor with alopecia areata. The starting material was CD4+ T cells sorted from blood, obtained at week 4, from a patient treated with tofacitinib. The chain links TRBV7-2 to TRBJ2-7; 10 nucleotides align to TRBD2. Here the CDR3 reads CASSYGGLAAYEQYF. CDR3 sequence (DNA): TGTGCCAGCTCCTACGGTGGACTAGCGGCCTACGAGCAGTACTTC.